This T cell receptor beta chain was sequenced for a study of Ad26.COV2.S vaccination and SARS-CoV-2 variants. Overall study findings and caveats: Non-spike TCR breadth did not differ much between vaccine and placebo recipients.

As concerns this clone: The antigen is not known.

Treatment of the sample: 19 received Ad26.COV2.S at low or high dose, single or two shots; 5 received placebo; per-sample allocation not given. The samples date from day 63 after the first vaccine or placebo injection. This CDR3 has 14 residues. The junction had 3 bases not matched to a gene; V was cut back by 3 bases and J by 9 bases. Germline CDR1 reads SGHTA; CDR2 reads FQGNSA. The data were produced by immunoSEQ multiplex PCR, yet TCRdb's version contains in-frame clones alone and is incomplete. The sample holds 200,000 to 300,000 clones; around 87% are singletons and the top ten take roughly 10%.

This clonotype originated in a person aged 18-65 years who received the Ad26.COV2.S COVID-19 vaccine or a placebo. The chain links TRBV7-2 to TRBJ1-6; 9 positions match TRBD1. The sequences come from peripheral blood, collected in a trial of Ad26.COV2.S vaccine versus placebo. CDR3 sequence reads: CASSLTGGTSPLHF. The DNA of the CDR3 is TGTGCCAGCAGCTTGACAGGGGGTACTTCACCCCTCCACTTT.